The 2 T cell receptor beta chains below come from one sample, sequenced in a study of cytomegalovirus exposure and HLA in healthy donors. PCR employed 60 Vbeta and 13 Jbeta primers. Profiling relied on immunoSEQ multiplex PCR, and the TCRdb table lists in-frame clones only, not all of them. The sample records about 160,000 clones, 70% to 85% being singletons. Sequencing input: PBMCs. These receptors were collected from a man over 45 in good health and CMV-seropositive.

This chain uses TRBV6-5 with TRBJ2-1; 9 positions match TRBD1. The germline V gene encodes CDR1 MNHEY and CDR2 SVGAGI. The CDR3 totals 14 residues. V lost 6 bases and J lost 1; bases outside the gene matches: 1. CDR3 loop: CASRTGGSYNEQFF. CDR3 nucleotides: TGTGCCAGCAGGACAGGGGGATCCTACAATGAGCAGTTCTTC.

V usage is TRBV19 and J usage is TRBJ2-1; D unclear. The CDR3 is 13 amino acids. Deletions cut 9 bases from V and 0 bases from J, with 9 bases between. Germline V gives CDR1 LNHDA, CDR2 SQIVND (reference sequence). CDR3 residues: CARPLSSYNEQFF. CDR3 bases: TGTGCCAGGCCCTTGAGCTCCTACAATGAGCAGTTCTTC.